The 5 T cell receptor beta chains presented below share a single source sample, sequenced in a study of monozygotic twins with inflammatory bowel disease. TCRdb reprocessed the 5' RACE reads, with one entry per CDR3 protein and no DNA. The sample includes over 120,000 distinct CDR3 sequences. The sequenced sample consisted of blood. The receptor source for this set is a human donor with ulcerative colitis or Crohn's disease, or a healthy co-twin of an affected twin (not recorded which).

The V call is TRBV29-1, the J call TRBJ2-1; TCRdb's D call, TRBD1, is unchecked because there is no DNA. The CDR3 runs to 13 residues. CDR1 and CDR2 from the germline V gene are SQVTM and ANQGSEA. CDR3 region: CSGGMGTGGQQFF.

The gene calls are TRBV20-1 and TRBJ1-6. Germline CDR1 DFQATT, CDR2 SNEGSKA (reference sequence). This CDR3 is 13 amino acids long. The chain's CDR3 is CSASEDPNSPLHF.

The chain carries TRBV12-3 or TRBV12-4 and TRBJ2-2; the TRBD1 assignment by TCRdb is unverifiable without DNA. The CDR3 sequence is 15 residues long. CDR3 sequence reads: CASSPGTVGTGELFF.

The genes are TRBV6-6 and TRBJ2-2; TCRdb indicates TRBD1, and absent DNA this call remains unverified. In germline, CDR1 is MNHNY, CDR2 SVGAGI (reference sequence). The CDR3 covers 11 residues. The CDR3 protein is CASTRPGELFF.

The chain couples TRBV12-3 or TRBV12-4 to TRBJ2-5. CDR3 size: 14 residues. The CDR3 spells CASSLGPFNGAQYF.